This TCR beta chain is from a study of CD8 T cells in Susac syndrome. About the study: Patients with Susac syndrome were therapy-naive, taking corticosteroids, with some also receiving intravenous immunoglobulin, or taking intravenous immunoglobulin alone at the time their blood was drawn.

TEMRA cells were FACS-enriched, while CD8+ and CD4+ T cells were negatively isolated. Germline assignment: CDR1 SGHTA and CDR2 FQGTGA. V was clipped by 2 bases and J by 7 bases, with 12 bases between them. The CDR3 extends over 13 amino acids. Reverse transcription of roughly 0.45 to 1 ug RNA was performed with random hexamers. A single record per CDR3 protein comes from TCRdb applying MiXCR to the immunoSEQ multiplex PCR reads. Here the sample spans 120,000 or so distinct CDR3 sequences, 90% to 95% being singletons. The material sequenced was CD8+ T cells from PBMCs. The rearrangement links TRBV7-3 to TRBJ2-7; D may be TRBD1 or TRBD2 (5 bases each). This receptor was obtained from a human donor with Susac syndrome. This CDR3 is CASSLGVGEEQYF. CDR3 in DNA: TGTGCCAGCAGCTTAGGGGTGGGGGAAGAGCAGTACTTC.